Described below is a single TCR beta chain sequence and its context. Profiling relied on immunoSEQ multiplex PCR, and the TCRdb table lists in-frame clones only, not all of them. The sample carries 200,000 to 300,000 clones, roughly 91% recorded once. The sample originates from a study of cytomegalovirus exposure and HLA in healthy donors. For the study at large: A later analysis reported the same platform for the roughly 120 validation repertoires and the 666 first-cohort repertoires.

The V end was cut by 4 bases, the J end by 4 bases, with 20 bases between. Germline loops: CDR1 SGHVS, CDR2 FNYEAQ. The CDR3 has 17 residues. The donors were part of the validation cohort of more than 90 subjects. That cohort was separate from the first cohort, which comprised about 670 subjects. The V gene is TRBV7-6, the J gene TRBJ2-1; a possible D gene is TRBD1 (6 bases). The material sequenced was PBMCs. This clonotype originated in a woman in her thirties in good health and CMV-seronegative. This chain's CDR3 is CASSSKNHLGQYNEQFF. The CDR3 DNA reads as TGTGCCAGCAGCTCCAAAAATCACCTAGGACAGTACAATGAGCAGTTCTTC.